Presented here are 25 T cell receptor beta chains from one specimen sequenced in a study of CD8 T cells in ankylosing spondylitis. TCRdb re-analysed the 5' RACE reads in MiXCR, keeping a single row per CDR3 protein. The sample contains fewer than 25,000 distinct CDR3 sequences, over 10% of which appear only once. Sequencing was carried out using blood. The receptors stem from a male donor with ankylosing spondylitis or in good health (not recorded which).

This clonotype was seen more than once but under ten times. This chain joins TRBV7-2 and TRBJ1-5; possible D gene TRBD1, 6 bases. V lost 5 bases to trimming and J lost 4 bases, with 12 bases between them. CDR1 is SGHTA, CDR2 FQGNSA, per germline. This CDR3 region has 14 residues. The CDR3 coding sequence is TGTGCCAGCAGCCCAGGGACAAGGAATCAGCCCCAGCATTTT. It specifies CASSPGTRNQPQHF.

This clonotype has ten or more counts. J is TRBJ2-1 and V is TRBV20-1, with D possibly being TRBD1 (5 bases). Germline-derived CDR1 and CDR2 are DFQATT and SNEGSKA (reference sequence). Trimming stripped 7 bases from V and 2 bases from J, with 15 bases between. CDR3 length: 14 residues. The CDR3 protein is CSVQGNGPYNEQFF. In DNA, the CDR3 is TGCAGTGTTCAGGGTAACGGACCCTACAATGAGCAGTTCTTC.

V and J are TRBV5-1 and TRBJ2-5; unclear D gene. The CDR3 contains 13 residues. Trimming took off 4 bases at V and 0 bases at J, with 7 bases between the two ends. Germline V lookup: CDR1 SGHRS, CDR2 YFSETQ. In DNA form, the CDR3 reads TGCGCCAGCAGCATGACCAACCAAGAGACCCAGTACTTC. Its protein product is CASSMTNQETQYF. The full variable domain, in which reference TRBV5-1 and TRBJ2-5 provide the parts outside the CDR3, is KAGVTQTPRYLIKTRGQQVTLSCSPISGHRSVSWYQQTPGQGLQFLFEYFSETQRNKGNFPGRFSGRQFSNSRSEMNVSTLELGDSALYLCASSMTNQETQYFGPGTRLLVL.

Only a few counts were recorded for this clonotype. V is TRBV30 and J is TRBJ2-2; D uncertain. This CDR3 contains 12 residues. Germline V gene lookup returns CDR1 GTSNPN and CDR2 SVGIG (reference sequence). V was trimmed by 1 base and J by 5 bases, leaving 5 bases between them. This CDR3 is CAWSAQTGELFF. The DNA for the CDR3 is TGTGCCTGGAGTGCCCAGACCGGGGAGCTGTTTTTT.

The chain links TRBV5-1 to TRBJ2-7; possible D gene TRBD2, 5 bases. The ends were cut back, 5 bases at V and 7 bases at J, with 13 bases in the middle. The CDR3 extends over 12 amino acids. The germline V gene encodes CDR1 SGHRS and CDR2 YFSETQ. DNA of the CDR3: TGCGCCAGCAGGGTCCTCTCGGGAGAGCAGTACTTC. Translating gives CASRVLSGEQYF.

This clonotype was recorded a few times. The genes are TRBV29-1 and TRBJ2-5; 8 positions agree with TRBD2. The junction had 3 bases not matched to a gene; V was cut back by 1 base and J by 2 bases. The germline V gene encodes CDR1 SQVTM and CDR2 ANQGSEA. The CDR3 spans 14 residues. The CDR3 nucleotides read TGCAGCGTTGAAGCTAGCGGGCAACAAGAGACCCAGTACTTC. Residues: CSVEASGQQETQYF.

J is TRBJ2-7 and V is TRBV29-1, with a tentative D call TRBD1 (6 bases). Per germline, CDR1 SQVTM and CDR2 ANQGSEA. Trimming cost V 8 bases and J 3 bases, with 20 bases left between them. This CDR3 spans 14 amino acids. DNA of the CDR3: TGCAGCTTTGTTCACCCGGGGACACGCTACGAGCAGTACTTC. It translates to CSFVHPGTRYEQYF.

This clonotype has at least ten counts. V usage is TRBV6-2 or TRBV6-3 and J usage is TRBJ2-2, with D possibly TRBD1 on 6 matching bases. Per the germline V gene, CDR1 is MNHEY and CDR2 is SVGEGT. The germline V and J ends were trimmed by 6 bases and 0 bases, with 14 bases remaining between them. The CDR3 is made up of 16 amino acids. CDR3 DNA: TGTGCCAGCAGCCCCGTTGGGACAACGAACACCGGGGAGCTGTTTTTT. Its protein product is CASSPVGTTNTGELFF.

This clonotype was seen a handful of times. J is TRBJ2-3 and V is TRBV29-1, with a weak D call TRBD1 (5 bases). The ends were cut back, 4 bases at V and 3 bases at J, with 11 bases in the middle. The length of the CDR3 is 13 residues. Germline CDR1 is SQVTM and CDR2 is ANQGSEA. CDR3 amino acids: CSVAGLGTDTQYF. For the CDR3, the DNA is TGCAGCGTTGCAGGGCTAGGGACAGATACGCAGTATTTT.

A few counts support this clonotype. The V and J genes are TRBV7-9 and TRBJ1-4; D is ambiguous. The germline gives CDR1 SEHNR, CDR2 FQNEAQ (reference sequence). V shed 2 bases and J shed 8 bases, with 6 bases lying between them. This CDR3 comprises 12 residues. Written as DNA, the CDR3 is TGTGCCAGCAGCTTATCAAGCGAAAAACTGTTTTTT. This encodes CASSLSSEKLFF.

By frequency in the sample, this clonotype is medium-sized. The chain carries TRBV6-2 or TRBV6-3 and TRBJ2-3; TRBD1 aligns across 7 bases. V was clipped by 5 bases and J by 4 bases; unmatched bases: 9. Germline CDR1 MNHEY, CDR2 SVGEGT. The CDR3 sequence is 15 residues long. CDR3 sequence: CASSPPGQKADTQYF. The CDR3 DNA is TGTGCCAGCAGTCCACCGGGACAGAAAGCAGATACGCAGTATTTT.

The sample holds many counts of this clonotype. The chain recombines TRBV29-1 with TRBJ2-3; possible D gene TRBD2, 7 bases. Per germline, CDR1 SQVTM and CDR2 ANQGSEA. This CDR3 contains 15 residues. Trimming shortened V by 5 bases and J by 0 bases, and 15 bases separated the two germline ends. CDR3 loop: CSVRGGESSTDTQYF. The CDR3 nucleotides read TGCAGCGTTAGAGGGGGGGAGTCGAGCACAGATACGCAGTATTTT.

CDR3 bases: TGTGCCAGCAGCCAAGGACTTGCAGGCTACGGCACAGATACGCAGTATTTT. Translation gives CASSQGLAGYGTDTQYF. The rearrangement links TRBV14 to TRBJ2-3; unclear D gene. CDR3 length: 17 amino acids. Germline V gene lookup returns CDR1 SGHDN and CDR2 FVKESK. V lost 1 base to trimming and J lost 1 base, with 15 bases between them.

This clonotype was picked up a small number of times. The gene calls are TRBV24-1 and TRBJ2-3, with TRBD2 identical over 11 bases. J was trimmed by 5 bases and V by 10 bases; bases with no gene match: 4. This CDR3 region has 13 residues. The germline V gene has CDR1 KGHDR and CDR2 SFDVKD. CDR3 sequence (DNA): TGTGCCACGCGGCTAGCGGGAGGAGATACGCAGTATTTT. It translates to CATRLAGGDTQYF.

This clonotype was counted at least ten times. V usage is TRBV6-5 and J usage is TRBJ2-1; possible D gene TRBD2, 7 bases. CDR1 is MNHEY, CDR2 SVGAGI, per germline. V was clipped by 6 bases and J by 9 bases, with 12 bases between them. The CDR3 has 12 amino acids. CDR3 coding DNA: TGTGCCAGCAGGGCCGGGGGGCTTGAGCAGTTCTTC. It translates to CASRAGGLEQFF.

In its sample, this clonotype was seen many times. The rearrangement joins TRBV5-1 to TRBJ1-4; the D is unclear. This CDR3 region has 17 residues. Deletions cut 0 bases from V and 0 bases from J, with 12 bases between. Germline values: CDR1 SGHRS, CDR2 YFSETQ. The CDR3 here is CASSLENRRATNEKLFF. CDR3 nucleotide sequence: TGCGCCAGCAGCTTGGAAAACAGACGAGCAACTAATGAAAAACTGTTTTTT.

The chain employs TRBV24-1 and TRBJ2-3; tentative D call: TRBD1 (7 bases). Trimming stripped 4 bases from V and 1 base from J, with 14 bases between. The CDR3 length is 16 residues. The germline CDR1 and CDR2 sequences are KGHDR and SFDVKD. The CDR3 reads CATSDPRGARTDTQYF. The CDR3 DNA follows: TGTGCCACCAGTGACCCCAGGGGGGCCCGCACAGATACGCAGTATTTT.

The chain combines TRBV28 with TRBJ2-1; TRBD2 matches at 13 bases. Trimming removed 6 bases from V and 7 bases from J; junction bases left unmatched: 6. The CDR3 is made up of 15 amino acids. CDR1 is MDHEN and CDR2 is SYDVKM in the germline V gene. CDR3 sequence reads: CASRYTSGRVNEQFF. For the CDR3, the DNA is TGTGCCAGCAGGTATACTAGCGGGAGGGTTAATGAGCAGTTCTTC. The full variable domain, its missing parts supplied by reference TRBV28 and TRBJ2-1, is DVKVTQSSRYLVKRTGEKVFLECVQDMDHENMFWYRQDPGLGLRLIYFSYDVKMKEKGDIPEGYSVSREKKERFSLILESASTNQTSMYLCASRYTSGRVNEQFFGPGTRLTVL.

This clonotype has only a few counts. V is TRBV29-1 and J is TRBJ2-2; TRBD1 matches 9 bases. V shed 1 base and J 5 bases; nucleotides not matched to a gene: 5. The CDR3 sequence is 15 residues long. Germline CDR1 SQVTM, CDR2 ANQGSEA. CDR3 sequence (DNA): TGCAGCGTTGAAGGGGGGACAGGGTTAACCGGGGAGCTGTTTTTT. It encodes CSVEGGTGLTGELFF.

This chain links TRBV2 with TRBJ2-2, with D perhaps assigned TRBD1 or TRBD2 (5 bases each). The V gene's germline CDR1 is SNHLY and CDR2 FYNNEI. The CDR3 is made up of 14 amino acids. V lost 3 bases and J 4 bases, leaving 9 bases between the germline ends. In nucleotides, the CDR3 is TGTGCCAGCAGTGACAGGGCGGGCACCGGGGAGCTGTTTTTT. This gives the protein CASSDRAGTGELFF.

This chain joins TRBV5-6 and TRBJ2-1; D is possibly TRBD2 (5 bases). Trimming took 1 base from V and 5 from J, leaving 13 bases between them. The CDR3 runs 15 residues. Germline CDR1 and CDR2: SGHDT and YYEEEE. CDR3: CASSLFREINNEQFF. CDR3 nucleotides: TGTGCCAGCAGCTTGTTCCGGGAAATTAACAATGAGCAGTTCTTC.

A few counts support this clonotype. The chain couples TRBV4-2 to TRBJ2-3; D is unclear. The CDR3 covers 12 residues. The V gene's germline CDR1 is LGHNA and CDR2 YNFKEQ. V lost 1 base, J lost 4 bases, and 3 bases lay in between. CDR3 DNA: TGTGCCAGCAGCCAAGTGGCAGATACGCAGTATTTT. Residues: CASSQVADTQYF.

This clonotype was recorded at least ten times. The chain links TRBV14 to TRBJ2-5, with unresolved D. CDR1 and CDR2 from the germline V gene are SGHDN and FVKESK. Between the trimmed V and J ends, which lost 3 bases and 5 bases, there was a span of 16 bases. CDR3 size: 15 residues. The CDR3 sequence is CASSQTNYRVETQYF. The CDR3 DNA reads TGTGCCAGCAGCCAGACAAACTACCGGGTGGAGACCCAGTACTTC. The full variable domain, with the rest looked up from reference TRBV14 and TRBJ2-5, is EAGVTQFPSHSVIEKGQTVTLRCDPISGHDNLYWYRRVMGKEIKFLLHFVKESKQDESGMPNNRFLAERTGGTYSTLKVQPAELEDSGVYFCASSQTNYRVETQYFGPGTRLLVL.

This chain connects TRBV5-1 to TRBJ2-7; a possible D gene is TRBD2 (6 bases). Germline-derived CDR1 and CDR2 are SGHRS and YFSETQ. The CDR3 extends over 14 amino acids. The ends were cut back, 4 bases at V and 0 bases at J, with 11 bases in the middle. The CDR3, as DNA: TGCGCCAGCAGCGGGCAGGGAGGCTCCTACGAGCAGTACTTC. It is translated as CASSGQGGSYEQYF.

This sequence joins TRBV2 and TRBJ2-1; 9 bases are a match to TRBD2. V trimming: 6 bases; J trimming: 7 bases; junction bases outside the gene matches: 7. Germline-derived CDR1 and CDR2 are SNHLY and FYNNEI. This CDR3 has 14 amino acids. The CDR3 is CASSLGLAKNEQFF. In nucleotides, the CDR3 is TGTGCCAGCAGCCTGGGACTAGCTAAGAATGAGCAGTTCTTC.